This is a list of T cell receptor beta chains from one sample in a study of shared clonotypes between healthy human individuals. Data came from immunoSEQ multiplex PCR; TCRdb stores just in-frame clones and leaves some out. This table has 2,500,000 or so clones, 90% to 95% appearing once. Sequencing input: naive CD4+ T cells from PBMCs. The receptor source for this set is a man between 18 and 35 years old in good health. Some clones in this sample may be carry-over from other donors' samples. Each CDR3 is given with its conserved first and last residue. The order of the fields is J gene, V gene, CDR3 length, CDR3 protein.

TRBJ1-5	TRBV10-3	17	CAISEPGPSYSNQPQHF
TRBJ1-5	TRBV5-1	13	CASSRGEGQPQHF
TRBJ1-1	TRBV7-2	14	CASSFPKTVPEAFF
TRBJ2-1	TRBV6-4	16	CASAGDGGKPYNEQFF
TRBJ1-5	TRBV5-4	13	CASSLDLGQPQHF
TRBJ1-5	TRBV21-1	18	CASSKAGQGARSNQPQHF
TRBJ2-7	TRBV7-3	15	CASSQLGLHSYEQYF
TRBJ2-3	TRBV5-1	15	CASSLGTSGGDTQYF
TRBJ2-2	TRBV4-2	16	CASSQEWLPNTGELFF
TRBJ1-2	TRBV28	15	CASSASTGGLYGYTF
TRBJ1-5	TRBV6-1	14	CASSYRQGDQPQHF
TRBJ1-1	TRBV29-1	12	CSVKGANTEAFF